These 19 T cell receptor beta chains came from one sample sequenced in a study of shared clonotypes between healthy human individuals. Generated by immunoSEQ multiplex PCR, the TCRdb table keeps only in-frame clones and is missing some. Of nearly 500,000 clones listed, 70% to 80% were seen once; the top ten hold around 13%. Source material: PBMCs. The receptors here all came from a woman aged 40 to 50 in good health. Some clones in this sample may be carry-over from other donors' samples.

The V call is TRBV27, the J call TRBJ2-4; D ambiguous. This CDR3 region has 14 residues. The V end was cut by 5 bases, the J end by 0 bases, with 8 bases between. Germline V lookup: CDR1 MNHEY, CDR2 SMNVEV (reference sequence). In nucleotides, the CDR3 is TGTGCCAGCAGTCCGGCTTTAGCCAAAAACATTCAGTACTTC. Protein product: CASSPALAKNIQYF.

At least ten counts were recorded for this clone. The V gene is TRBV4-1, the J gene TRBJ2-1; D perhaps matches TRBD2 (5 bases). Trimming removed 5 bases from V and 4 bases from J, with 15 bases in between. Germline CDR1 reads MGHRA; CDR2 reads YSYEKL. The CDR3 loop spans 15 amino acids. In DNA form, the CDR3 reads TGCGCCAGCAGCGTCCCGAGGGAAAGTTACAATGAGCAGTTCTTC. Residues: CASSVPRESYNEQFF.

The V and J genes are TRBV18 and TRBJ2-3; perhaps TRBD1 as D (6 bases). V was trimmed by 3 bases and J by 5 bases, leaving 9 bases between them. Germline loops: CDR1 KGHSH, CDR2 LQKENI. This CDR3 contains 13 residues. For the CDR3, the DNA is TGTGCCAGCTCACCGGGGGCAGTAGATACGCAGTATTTT. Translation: CASSPGAVDTQYF.

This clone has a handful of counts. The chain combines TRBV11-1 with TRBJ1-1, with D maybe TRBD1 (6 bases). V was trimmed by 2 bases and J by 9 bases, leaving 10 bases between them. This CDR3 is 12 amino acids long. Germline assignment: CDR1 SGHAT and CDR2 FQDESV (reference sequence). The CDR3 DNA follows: TGTGCCAGCAGCTTAATCGGACAGAAAGCTTTCTTT. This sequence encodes CASSLIGQKAFF.

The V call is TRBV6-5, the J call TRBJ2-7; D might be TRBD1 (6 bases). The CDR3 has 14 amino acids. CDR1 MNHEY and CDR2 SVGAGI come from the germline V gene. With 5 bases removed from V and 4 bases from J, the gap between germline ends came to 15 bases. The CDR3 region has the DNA TGTGCCAGCAGTGAGGCGAGGGGGAGATACGAGCAGTACTTC. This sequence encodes CASSEARGRYEQYF.

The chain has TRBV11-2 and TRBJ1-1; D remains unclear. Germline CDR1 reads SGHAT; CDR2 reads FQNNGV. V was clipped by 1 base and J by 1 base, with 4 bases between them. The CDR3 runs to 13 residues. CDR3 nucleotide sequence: TGTGCCAGCAGCTTAGTACCGAACACTGAAGCTTTCTTT. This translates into CASSLVPNTEAFF.

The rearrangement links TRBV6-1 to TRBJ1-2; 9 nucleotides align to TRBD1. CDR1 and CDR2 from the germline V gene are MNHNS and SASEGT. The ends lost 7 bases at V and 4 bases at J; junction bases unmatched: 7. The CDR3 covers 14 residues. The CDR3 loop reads CASTTGQGGYGYTF. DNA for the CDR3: TGTGCCAGCACCACGGGACAGGGAGGCTATGGCTACACCTTC.

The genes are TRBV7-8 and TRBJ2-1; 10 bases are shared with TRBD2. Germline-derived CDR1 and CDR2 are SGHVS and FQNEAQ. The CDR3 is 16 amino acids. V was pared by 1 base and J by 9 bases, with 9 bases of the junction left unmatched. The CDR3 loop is CASSLEGLAGATEQFF. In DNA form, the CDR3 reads TGTGCCAGCAGCTTAGAAGGGCTAGCGGGAGCAACTGAGCAGTTCTTC.

Written as DNA, the CDR3 is TGCGCCAGCAGTGAGAGAGTCAACTCTGGAAACACCATATATTTT. Translation gives CASSERVNSGNTIYF. The chain carries TRBV10-2 and TRBJ1-3; D is unresolved. Germline V gene data show CDR1 as WSHSY and CDR2 as SAAADI. The CDR3 is 15 residues long. V shed 2 bases and J shed 0 bases, with 8 bases lying between them.

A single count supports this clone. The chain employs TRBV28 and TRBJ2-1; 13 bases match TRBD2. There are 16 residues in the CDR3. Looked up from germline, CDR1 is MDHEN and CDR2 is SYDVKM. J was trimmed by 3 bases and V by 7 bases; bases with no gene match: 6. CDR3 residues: CASTGLAGRLYNEQFF. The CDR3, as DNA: TGTGCCAGCACGGGACTAGCGGGAAGACTCTACAATGAGCAGTTCTTC.

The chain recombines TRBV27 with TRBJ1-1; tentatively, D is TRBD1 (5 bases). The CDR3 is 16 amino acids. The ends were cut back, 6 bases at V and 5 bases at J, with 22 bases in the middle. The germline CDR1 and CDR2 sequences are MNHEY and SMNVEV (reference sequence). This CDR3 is CASRKTVAGRRTEAFF. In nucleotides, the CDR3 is TGTGCCAGCAGGAAGACAGTCGCTGGGAGGAGGACTGAAGCTTTCTTT.

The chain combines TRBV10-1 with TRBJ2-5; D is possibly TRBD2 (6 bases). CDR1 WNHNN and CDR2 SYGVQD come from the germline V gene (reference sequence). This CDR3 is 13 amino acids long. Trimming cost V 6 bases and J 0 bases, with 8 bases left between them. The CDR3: CASSRGDQETQYF. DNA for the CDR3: TGCGCCAGCAGCCGCGGGGACCAAGAGACCCAGTACTTC.

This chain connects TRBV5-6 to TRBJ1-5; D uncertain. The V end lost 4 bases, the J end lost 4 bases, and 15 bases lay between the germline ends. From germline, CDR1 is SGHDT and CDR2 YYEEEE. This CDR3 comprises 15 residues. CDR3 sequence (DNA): TGTGCCAGCAGCCGCGCCGGTGCTCAAAATCAGCCCCAGCATTTT. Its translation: CASSRAGAQNQPQHF.

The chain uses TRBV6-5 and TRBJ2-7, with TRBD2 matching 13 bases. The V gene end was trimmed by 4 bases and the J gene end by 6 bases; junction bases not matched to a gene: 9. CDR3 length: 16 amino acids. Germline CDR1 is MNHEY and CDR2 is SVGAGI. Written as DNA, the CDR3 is TGTGCCAGCAGTTCTCCTGTGGGACTAGCGGGAAGCGAGCAGTACTTC. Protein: CASSSPVGLAGSEQYF.

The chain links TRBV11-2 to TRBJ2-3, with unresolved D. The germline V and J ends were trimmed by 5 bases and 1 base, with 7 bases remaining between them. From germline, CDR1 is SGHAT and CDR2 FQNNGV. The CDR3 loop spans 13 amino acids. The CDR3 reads CASSPRGTDTQYF. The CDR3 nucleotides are TGTGCCAGCAGCCCTAGGGGCACAGATACGCAGTATTTT.

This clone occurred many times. The CDR3 protein is CASSPVHRDSRATEAFF. CDR3 sequence (DNA): TGTGCCAGCTCACCAGTGCATCGGGACTCGAGAGCAACTGAAGCTTTCTTT. The chain is built from TRBV18 and TRBJ1-1; D perhaps matches TRBD1 (5 bases). The CDR3 length is 17 residues. Germline V gene lookup returns CDR1 KGHSH and CDR2 LQKENI. Trimming stripped 2 bases from V and 5 bases from J, with 21 bases between.

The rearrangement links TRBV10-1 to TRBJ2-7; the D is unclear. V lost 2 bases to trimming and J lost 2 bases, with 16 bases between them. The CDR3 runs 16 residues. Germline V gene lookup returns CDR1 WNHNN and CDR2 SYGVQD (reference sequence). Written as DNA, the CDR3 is TGCGCCAGCAGTGAGCCGCCGAGAGATAGGGCCTACGAGCAGTACTTC. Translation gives CASSEPPRDRAYEQYF.

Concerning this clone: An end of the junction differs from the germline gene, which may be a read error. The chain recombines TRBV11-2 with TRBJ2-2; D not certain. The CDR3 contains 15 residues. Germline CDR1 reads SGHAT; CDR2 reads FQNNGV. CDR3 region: CASSSSHSSTEELFF. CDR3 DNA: TGTGCCAGCAGCTCGTCCCATTCCAGCACCGAGGAGCTGTTTTTT.

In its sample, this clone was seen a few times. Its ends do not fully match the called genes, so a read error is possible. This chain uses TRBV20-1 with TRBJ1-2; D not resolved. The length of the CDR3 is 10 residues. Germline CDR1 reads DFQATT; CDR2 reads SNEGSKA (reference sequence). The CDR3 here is CSATVVHLPF. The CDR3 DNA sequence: TGCAGTGCTACCGTCGTCCATCTCCCCTTC.